Listed below are T cell receptor beta chains from one sample, sequenced in a study of regulatory T cells in long-lasting Graves disease. TCRdb recomputed calls from the multiplex PCR reads with MiXCR, one row per CDR3 protein. This sample has over 400,000 distinct CDR3 sequences, with around 15% found just once. These sequences were also reported in another study, on T cells in Graves' hyperthyroidism and ophthalmopathy.

The material sequenced was peripheral blood mononuclear cells (PBMCs), taken at new diagnosis, from a patient treated with antithyroid drugs. These TCRs come from a woman aged 45-65 years with Graves disease. Both conserved end residues are part of each CDR3. D genes are given only for firm matches. Clone size is stated in some rows and not others, as once, few, many or a class when expanded.

j_call v_call d_call clone_size cdr3_nt cdr3_aa
TRBJ2-3 TRBV11-1 TRBD1 many TGTGCCAGCAGCACCGGGACAGGCACAGATACGCAGTATTTT CASSTGTGTDTQYF
TRBJ2-4 TRBV5-4 TRBD2 few TGTGCCAGCAGCTTGGGCCTAGCGGGAGGCATCGGAGCCAAAAACATTCAGTACTTC CASSLGLAGGIGAKNIQYF
TRBJ2-7 TRBV28 . many TGTGCCAGCAACTCGGACACCTACGAGCAGTACTTC CASNSDTYEQYF
TRBJ2-5 TRBV20-1 . few TGCAGTGCCAATAAAGTAGACAGACGAGGGACCCAGTACTTC CSANKVDRRGTQYF
TRBJ2-7 TRBV3-1 TRBD1 few TGTGCCAGCAGCACCTGGGACAGGTTCTACGAGCAGTACTTC CASSTWDRFYEQYF
TRBJ2-7 TRBV11-2 . many TGTGCCAGCAGCTTAGGTAGTGGGACCTACGAGCAGTACTTC CASSLGSGTYEQYF
TRBJ2-7 TRBV2 . many TGTGCCAGCAGACCGGGTCAGGACGAGCAGTACTTC CASRPGQDEQYF
TRBJ2-5 TRBV24-1 TRBD1 many TGTGCCACCGGGGCAGGGGGCGAGGGCGGGGAGACCCAGTACTTC CATGAGGEGGETQYF
TRBJ2-1 TRBV2 TRBD1 many TGTGCCAGCAGGAACAGGGGGCTCTCCTACAATGAGCAGTTCTTC CASRNRGLSYNEQFF
TRBJ2-1 TRBV13 TRBD2 many TGTGCCAGCAGCTCCTCCTTGGGGGAGGGTAACAATGAGCAGTTCTTC CASSSSLGEGNNEQFF
TRBJ2-1 TRBV19 . . TGTGCCAGTAGTATGGGCCTAGGGGATGAGCAGTTCTTC CASSMGLGDEQFF
TRBJ2-3 TRBV7-9 TRBD1 many TGTGCCAGCAGCTCAGGGACAGGCACAGATACGCAGTATTTT CASSSGTGTDTQYF
TRBJ1-3 TRBV28 . . TGTGCCAGCAGTTTAAGGGTTTATGGAAACACCATATATTTT CASSLRVYGNTIYF
TRBJ2-1 TRBV14 . few TGTGCCAGCAGCCCCCCAGGAATTTTCTCCTACAATGAGCAGTTCTTC CASSPPGIFSYNEQFF
TRBJ1-1 TRBV4-1 . . TGCGCCAGCAGCGCGGAGGGCAGGGAAGCTTTCTTT CASSAEGREAFF
TRBJ2-7 TRBV6-2/TRBV6-3 . many TGTGCCAGCAGTTACTACCCCAGGGAAGCGGAGAACTACGAGCAGTACTTC CASSYYPREAENYEQYF
TRBJ1-1 TRBV27 TRBD1 many TGTGCCAGCAGTCTACAGGGGGCTTTGATCGACACTGAAGCTTTCTTT CASSLQGALIDTEAFF
TRBJ2-7 TRBV4-1 . . TGCGCCAGCAGCCAAGCGGCTAGTTCATCCTACGAGCAGTACTTC CASSQAASSSYEQYF
TRBJ2-7 TRBV2 . . TGTGCCAGCAGTGACGGGCACGAGCAGTACTTC CASSDGHEQYF
TRBJ2-3 TRBV11-2 . many TGTGCCAGCAGCTTAGATCCTATAGCAGATACGCAGTATTTT CASSLDPIADTQYF
TRBJ2-5 TRBV3-1 TRBD1 . TGTGCCAGCAGCCAAGATTCGGACAGGACCCAAGAGACCCAGTACTTC CASSQDSDRTQETQYF
TRBJ2-7 TRBV12-3/TRBV12-4 . many TGTGCCAGCAACCAACAGGGCTACGAGCAGTACTTC CASNQQGYEQYF